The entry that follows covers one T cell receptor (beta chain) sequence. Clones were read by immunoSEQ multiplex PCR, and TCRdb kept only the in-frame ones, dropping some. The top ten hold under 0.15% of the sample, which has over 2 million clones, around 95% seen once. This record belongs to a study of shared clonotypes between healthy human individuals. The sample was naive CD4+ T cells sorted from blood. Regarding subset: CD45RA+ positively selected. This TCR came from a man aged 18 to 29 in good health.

The CDR3 DNA reads TGCGCCAGCAGCTTCAATCCAGGGGGCGCGCGGGAGCAGTACTTC. Translating it yields CASSFNPGGAREQYF. The chain links TRBV5-1 to TRBJ2-7, with 8 bases lining up with TRBD1. Per the germline V gene, CDR1 is SGHRS and CDR2 is YFSETQ. The CDR3 runs to 15 residues. V dropped 2 bases and J dropped 7; count of bases not matched to a gene: 11.